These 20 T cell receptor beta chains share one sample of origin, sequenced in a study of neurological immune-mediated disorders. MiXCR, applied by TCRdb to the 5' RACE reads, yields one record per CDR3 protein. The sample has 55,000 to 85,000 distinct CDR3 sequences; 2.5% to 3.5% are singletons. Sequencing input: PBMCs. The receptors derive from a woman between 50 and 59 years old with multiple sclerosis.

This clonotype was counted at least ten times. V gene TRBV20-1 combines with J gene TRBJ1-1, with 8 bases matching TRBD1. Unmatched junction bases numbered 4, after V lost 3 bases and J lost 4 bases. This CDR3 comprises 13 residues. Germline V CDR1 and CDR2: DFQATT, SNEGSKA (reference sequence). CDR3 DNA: TGCAGTGCTAGGCCCCAGGGGGCCACTGAAGCTTTCTTT. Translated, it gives CSARPQGATEAFF.

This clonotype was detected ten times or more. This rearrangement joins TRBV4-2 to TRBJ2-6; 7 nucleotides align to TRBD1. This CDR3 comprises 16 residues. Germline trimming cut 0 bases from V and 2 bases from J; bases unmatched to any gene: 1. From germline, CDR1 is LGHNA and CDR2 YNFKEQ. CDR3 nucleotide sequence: TGTGCCAGCAGCCAAGATCAGGGGGCTGGGGCCAACGTCCTGACTTTC. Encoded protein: CASSQDQGAGANVLTF.

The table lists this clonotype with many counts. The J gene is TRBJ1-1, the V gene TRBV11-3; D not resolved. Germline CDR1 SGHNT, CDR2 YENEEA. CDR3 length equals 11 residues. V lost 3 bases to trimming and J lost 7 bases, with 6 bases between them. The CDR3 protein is CASSFTGEAFF. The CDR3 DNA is TGTGCCAGCAGCTTTACGGGTGAAGCTTTCTTT. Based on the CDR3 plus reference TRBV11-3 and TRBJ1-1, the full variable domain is EAGVVQSPRYKIIEKKQPVAFWCNPISGHNTLYWYLQNLGQGPELLIRYENEEAVDDSQLPKDRFSAERLKGVDSTLKIQPAELGDSAVYLCASSFTGEAFFGQGTRLTVV.

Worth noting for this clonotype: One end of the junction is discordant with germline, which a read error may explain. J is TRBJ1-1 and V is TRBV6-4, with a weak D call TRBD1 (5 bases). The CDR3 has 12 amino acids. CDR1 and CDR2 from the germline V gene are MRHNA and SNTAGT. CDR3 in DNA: TGTGCCAGCACTGACAGATACACTGAAGCTTTCTTT. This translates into CASTDRYTEAFF.

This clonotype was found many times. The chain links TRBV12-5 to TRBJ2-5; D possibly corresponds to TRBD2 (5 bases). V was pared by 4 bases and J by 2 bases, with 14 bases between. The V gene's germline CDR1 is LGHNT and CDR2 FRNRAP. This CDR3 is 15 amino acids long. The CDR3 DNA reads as TGTGCTAGTGGTTCGGACCTGCCGGGGCAAGAGACCCAGTACTTC. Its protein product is CASGSDLPGQETQYF.

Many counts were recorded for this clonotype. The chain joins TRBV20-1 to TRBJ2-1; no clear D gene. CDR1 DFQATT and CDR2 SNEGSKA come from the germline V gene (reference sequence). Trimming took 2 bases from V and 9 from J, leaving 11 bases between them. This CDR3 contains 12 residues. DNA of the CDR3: TGCAGTGCTAGACCGACTTTCCCTGAGCAGTTCTTC. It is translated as CSARPTFPEQFF.

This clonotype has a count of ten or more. This chain's CDR3 is CSARKEQGAPSNQPQHF. As DNA, the CDR3 is TGCAGTGCTAGAAAAGAGCAGGGGGCGCCGTCTAATCAGCCCCAGCATTTT. The chain couples TRBV20-1 to TRBJ1-5; 8 bases align to TRBD1. This CDR3 has 17 amino acids. Germline V gives CDR1 DFQATT, CDR2 SNEGSKA (reference sequence). Germline trimming cut 2 bases from V and 4 bases from J; bases unmatched to any gene: 13.

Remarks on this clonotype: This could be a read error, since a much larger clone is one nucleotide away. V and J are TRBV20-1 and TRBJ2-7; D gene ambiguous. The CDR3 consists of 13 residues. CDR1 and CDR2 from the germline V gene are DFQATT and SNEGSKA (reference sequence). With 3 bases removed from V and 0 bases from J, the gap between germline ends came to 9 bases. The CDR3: CSASGRHSYEQYF. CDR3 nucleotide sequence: TGCAGTGCTAGTGGCAGGCACTCCTACGAGCAGTACTTC.

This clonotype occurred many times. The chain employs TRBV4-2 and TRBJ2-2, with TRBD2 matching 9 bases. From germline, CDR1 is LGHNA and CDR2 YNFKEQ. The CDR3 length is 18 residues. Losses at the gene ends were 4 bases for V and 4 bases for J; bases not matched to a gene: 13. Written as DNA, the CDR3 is TGTGCCAGCAGCCCAAGTGCGGGGGGGCCGATGGTCACCGGGGAGCTGTTTTTT. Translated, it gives CASSPSAGGPMVTGELFF.

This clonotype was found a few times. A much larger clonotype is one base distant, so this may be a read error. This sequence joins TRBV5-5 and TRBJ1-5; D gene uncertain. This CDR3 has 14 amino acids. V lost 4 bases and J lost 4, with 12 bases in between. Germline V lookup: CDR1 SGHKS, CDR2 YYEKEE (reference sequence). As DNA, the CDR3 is TGTGCCAGCAGCCAAACGGTGGGGAATCAGCCCCAGCATTTT. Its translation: CASSQTVGNQPQHF. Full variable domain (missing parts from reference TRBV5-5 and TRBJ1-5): DAGVTQSPTHLIKTRGQQVTLRCSPISGHKSVSWYQQVLGQGPQFIFQYYEKEERGRGNFPDRFSARQFPNYSSELNVNALLLGDSALYLCASSQTVGNQPQHFGDGTRLSIL.

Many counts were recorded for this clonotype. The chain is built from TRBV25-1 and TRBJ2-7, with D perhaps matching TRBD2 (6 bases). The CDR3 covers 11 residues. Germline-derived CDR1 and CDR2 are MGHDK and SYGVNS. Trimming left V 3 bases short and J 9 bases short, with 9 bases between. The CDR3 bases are TGTGCCAGCAGTGACCCGACTAGGCAGTACTTC. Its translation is CASSDPTRQYF.

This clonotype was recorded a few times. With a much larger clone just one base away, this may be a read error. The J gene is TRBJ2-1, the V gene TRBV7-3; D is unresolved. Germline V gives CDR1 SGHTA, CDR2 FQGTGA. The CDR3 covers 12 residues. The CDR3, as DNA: TGTGACAGCAGCTCTGTCCTCAATGAGCAGTTCTTC. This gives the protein CDSSSVLNEQFF.

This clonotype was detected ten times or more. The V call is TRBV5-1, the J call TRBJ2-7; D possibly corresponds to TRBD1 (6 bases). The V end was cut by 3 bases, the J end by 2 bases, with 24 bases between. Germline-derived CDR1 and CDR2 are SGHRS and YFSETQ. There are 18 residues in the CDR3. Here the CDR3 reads CASSYILGRQAPTYEQYF. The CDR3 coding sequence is TGCGCCAGCAGCTATATTTTGGGGAGACAGGCTCCTACCTACGAGCAGTACTTC.

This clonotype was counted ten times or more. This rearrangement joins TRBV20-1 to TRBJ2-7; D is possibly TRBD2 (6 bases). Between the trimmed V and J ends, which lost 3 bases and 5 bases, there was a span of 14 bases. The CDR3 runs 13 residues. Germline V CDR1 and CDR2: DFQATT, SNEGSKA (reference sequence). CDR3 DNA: TGCAGTGCTAGCCGGGAATGGGAGGACGAGCAGTACTTC. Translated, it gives CSASREWEDEQYF.

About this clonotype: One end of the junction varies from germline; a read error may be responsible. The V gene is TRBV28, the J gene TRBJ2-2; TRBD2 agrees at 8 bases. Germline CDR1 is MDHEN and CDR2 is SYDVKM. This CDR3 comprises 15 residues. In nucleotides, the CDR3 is TGTGCCAGTAGTCCCCGGACTAGCCCCACCGTGGAGCTGTTTTTT. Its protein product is CASSPRTSPTVELFF.

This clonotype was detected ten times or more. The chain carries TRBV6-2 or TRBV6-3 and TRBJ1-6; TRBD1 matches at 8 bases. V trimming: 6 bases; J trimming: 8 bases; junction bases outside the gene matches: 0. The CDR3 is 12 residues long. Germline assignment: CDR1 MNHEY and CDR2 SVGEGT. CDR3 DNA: TGTGCCAGCAGACAGGGGGATTCACCCCTCCACTTT. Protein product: CASRQGDSPLHF.

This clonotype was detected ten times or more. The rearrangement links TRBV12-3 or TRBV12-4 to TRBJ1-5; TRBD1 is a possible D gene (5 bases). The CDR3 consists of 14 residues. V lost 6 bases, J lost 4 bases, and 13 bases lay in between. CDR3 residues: CASSNGAKNQPQHF. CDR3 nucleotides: TGTGCCAGCAGCAATGGGGCCAAAAATCAGCCCCAGCATTTT.

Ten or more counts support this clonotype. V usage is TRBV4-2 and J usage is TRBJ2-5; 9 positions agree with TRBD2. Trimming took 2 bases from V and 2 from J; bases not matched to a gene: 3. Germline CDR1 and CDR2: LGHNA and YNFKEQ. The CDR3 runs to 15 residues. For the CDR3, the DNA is TGTGCCAGCAGCCAACCGGGACTAGCACAAGAGACCCAGTACTTC. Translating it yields CASSQPGLAQETQYF.

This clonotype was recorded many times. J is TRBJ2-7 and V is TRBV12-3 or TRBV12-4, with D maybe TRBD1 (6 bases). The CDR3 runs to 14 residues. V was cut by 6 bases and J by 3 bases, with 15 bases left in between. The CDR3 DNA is TGTGCCAGCAGCCATACAGGGTGGGGCTACGAGCAGTACTTC. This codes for CASSHTGWGYEQYF.

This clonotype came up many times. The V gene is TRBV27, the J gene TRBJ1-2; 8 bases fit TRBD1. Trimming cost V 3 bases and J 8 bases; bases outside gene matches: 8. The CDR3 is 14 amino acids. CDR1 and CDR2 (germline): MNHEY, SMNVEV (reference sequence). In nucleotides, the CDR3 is TGTGCCAGCAGTTTCCACAACAGGGGGTTAGGCTACACCTTC. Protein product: CASSFHNRGLGYTF.